What follows are 3 T cell receptor beta chains derived from one specimen sequenced in a study of T cells in Graves' hyperthyroidism and ophthalmopathy. RNA transcripts were the template for amplifying TCR beta CDR3 regions. Initially, a first-round RT-PCR of the TCR CDR3 employed the HTBI primer set. MiXCR, applied by TCRdb to the multiplex PCR reads, yields one record per CDR3 protein. The table shows approximately 870,000 distinct CDR3 sequences, with around 38% occurring only once. Sequencing used blood. The receptors were gathered from a man between 18 and 29 years old with Graves' hyperthyroidism.

This chain links TRBV19 with TRBJ1-1, with TRBD1 as a possible D gene (5 bases). The germline V gene has CDR1 LNHDA and CDR2 SQIVND (reference sequence). The ends were cut back, 9 bases at V and 3 bases at J, with 17 bases in the middle. This CDR3 is built from 14 residues. Here the CDR3 DNA reads TGTGCCAGCAGTTACTGGGGGGTCTACACTGAAGCTTTCTTT. Amino acids: CASSYWGVYTEAFF.

This clonotype showed up many times. The gene calls are TRBV13 and TRBJ1-2; 9 positions match TRBD1. Looked up from germline, CDR1 is PRHDT and CDR2 is FYEKMQ (reference sequence). V trimming: 5 bases; J trimming: 1 base; junction bases outside the gene matches: 2. CDR3 size: 14 residues. CDR3 bases: TGTGCCAGCAGCCAGGGACAGGGTAACTATGGCTACACCTTC. The encoded protein is CASSQGQGNYGYTF.

On this clonotype: A much larger clone sits a single nucleotide away, making a read error possible. The conserved phenylalanine or tryptophan normally closing the CDR3 is absent here, so this likely arose from a read error. The chain carries TRBV2 and TRBJ1-1; perhaps TRBD1 as D (6 bases). Trimming took off 3 bases at V and 2 bases at J, with 13 bases between the two ends. This CDR3 contains 15 residues. CDR1 and CDR2 from the germline V gene are SNHLY and FYNNEI. CDR3 coding DNA: TGTGCCAGCAGTGACCAGGGACACTTAAACACTGAAGCTTTCTCT. Its protein product is CASSDQGHLNTEAFS.